This TCR beta chain came from a study of T cell repertoires in cytomegalovirus infection. TCRdb called the reads again in MiXCR, with one record for every CDR3 protein. The table shows under 800,000 distinct CDR3 sequences, with about 24% occurring only once. The CDR3 has 13 residues. Germline CDR1 is LNHDA and CDR2 is SQIVND (reference sequence). The germline V and J ends were trimmed by 6 bases and 5 bases, with 11 bases remaining between them. V and J are TRBV19 and TRBJ2-1; D is ambiguous. The sequence came from a human donor in good health (CMV status not recorded). Some clones in this sample may be carry-over from other donors' samples. Sample: CD8+ T cells from PBMCs. The CDR3 protein is CASRSDIHNEQFF. DNA of the CDR3: TGTGCCAGTAGGTCCGATATCCACAATGAGCAGTTCTTC. Based on the CDR3 plus reference TRBV19 and TRBJ2-1, the full variable domain is DGGITQSPKYLFRKEGQNVTLSCEQNLNHDAMYWYRQDPGQGLRLIYYSQIVNDFQKGDIAEGYSVSREKKESFPLTVTSAQKNPTAFYLCASRSDIHNEQFFGPGTRLTVL.